A selection of T cell receptor beta chains follows, all from one sample in a study of blood T cell repertoires in COVID-19. Using immunoSEQ multiplex PCR, the repertoire was profiled, and TCRdb retains in-frame clones only, with some absent. In the table there are 380,000 or so clones, over 75% of which are singletons. Source material: PBMCs or T cells enriched from blood (not recorded which). Receptors were obtained from a man aged 25 to 40 who had recovered from COVID-19. Both conserved end residues are part of each CDR3. Fields, in order: V gene, clone size, D gene, J gene, CDR3 DNA, CDR3 protein. A D gene is named only where the DNA matches it firmly. A clone size is listed for some rows: how often the clone was seen (once, few, many), or a class if it is expanded.

>TRBV18|NA|TRBD1|TRBJ1-1
TGTGCCAGCTCTCTCGACAGGGACACTGAAGCTTTCTTT
CASSLDRDTEAFF
>TRBV5-1|NA|NA|TRBJ2-6
TGCGCCAGCAGCTTGGCCGTCAGGGCTGGGGCCAACGTCCTGACTTTC
CASSLAVRAGANVLTF
>TRBV5-1|NA|TRBD1|TRBJ2-3
TGCGCCAGCAGTCCCGGGACAGGGGAAGATACGCAGTATTTT
CASSPGTGEDTQYF
>TRBV18|NA|NA|TRBJ2-5
TGTGCCAGCTCCCGAGTGGAGACCCAGTACTTC
CASSRVETQYF
>TRBV15|NA|NA|TRBJ1-6
TGTGCCACCAGCAGAGGGGGGGGTGGAGGAGGCTCGGTTTCACCCCTCCACTTT
CATSRGGGGGGSVSPLHF
>TRBV6-5|NA|TRBD1|TRBJ2-3
TGTGCCAGCAGTTACTCGGGCACAGGGGCGGGAGATACGCAGTATTTT
CASSYSGTGAGDTQYF
>TRBV14|NA|TRBD1|TRBJ1-1
TGTGCCAGCAGCCAAGTCCCTGACAGGGGGAACACTGAAGCTTTCTTT
CASSQVPDRGNTEAFF
>TRBV9|once|TRBD1|TRBJ2-7
TGTGCCAGCAGCGTAGAGGGGGACAGCTCCTACGAGCAGTACTTC
CASSVEGDSSYEQYF
>TRBV5-6|NA|TRBD1|TRBJ2-7
TGTGCCAGTCACACGGGGACAGGGGGCGAGCAGTACTTC
CASHTGTGGEQYF
>TRBV9|once|TRBD1|TRBJ2-2
TGTGCCAGCAGCGGCGGGACAGGGGGGACCGGGGAGCTGTTTTTT
CASSGGTGGTGELFF
>TRBV3-1/TRBV3-2|once|TRBD2|TRBJ2-3
TGTGCCAGCAGCCGGACTAGCGGGGGCCTCCTAACACCCACAGATACGCAGTATTTT
CASSRTSGGLLTPTDTQYF
>TRBV5-4|NA|NA|TRBJ2-7
TGTGCCAGCAGCTTAGGTGGGAGCCCCTACGAGCAGTACTTC
CASSLGGSPYEQYF
>TRBV10-3|NA|NA|TRBJ2-5
TGTGCCATCAGTGAGTCTTCCCCCGCGGGGTCGGGGACCCAGTACTTC
CAISESSPAGSGTQYF
>TRBV18|NA|NA|TRBJ2-7
TGTGCCAGCTCCCTTACAAAGTCCTACGAGCAGTACTTC
CASSLTKSYEQYF
>TRBV7-3|NA|NA|TRBJ1-2
TGTGCCAGCAGCCCTCGTGGGGAGGGGGACTACACCTTC
CASSPRGEGDYTF
>TRBV30|NA|NA|TRBJ1-3
TGTGCCTGGACCGCGGGACCTGGAAACACCATATATTTT
CAWTAGPGNTIYF
>TRBV7-6|NA|NA|TRBJ1-6
TGTGCCAGCAGCTTAATTACGGGGGGCTATAATTCACCCCTCCACTTT
CASSLITGGYNSPLHF
>TRBV12-3/TRBV12-4|NA|NA|TRBJ1-2
TGTGCCAGCAGTGAGGGACTTCATGGCTACACCTTC
CASSEGLHGYTF
>TRBV9|NA|TRBD1|TRBJ1-4
TGTGCCAGCAGCCCCCAGGGGGCAACTAATGAAAAACTGTTTTTT
CASSPQGATNEKLFF
>TRBV3-1/TRBV3-2|few|TRBD2|TRBJ2-2
TGTGCCAGCAGCCAAGAAACTAGCGGGGGGGCATTCGGGTTCGCGAACACCGGGGAGCTGTTTTTT
CASSQETSGGAFGFANTGELFF
>TRBV11-2|NA|NA|TRBJ2-5
TGTGCCAGCAGCCCGAACTTGGAGCAGGGGACCCAGTACTTC
CASSPNLEQGTQYF
>TRBV9|NA|NA|TRBJ2-1
TGTGCCAGCAGCACCCAGGGTTACAATGAGCAGTTCTTC
CASSTQGYNEQFF
>TRBV7-9|NA|TRBD1|TRBJ1-5
TGTGCCAGCAGCTTAGCGCGACAGGGGAGCGGGCCCCAGCATTTT
CASSLARQGSGPQHF
>TRBV2|NA|TRBD1|TRBJ1-4
TGTGCCACCGCGGGACAGCAGATTAATGAAAAACTGTTTTTT
CATAGQQINEKLFF
>TRBV2|NA|NA|TRBJ1-2
TGTGCCAGCAAAGGGACTTATGGCTACACCTTC
CASKGTYGYTF
>TRBV6-5|NA|TRBD1|TRBJ1-2
TGTGCCAGCAATCCGGGACAGGGGATAGGGTGCACCTTC
CASNPGQGIGCTF
>TRBV29-1|NA|NA|TRBJ1-1
TGCAGCGTTGATTCGCAGGGATGGATGAACACTGAAGCTTTCTTT
CSVDSQGWMNTEAFF
>TRBV29-1|few|NA|TRBJ1-1
TGCAGCGTTGATCGGAGCAACACTGAAGCTTTCTTT
CSVDRSNTEAFF
>TRBV4-2|few|TRBD2|TRBJ2-1
TGTGCCAGCAGCCCCCGGTTACTAGCGGGGGGTCACAATGAGCAGTTCTTC
CASSPRLLAGGHNEQFF
>TRBV7-6|NA|TRBD2|TRBJ2-1
TGTGCCAGCAGCGCGAACGGGCCAGCGGGGGGGCCGCGAGAGCAGTTCTTC
CASSANGPAGGPREQFF
>TRBV6-5|NA|TRBD1|TRBJ1-2
TGTGCCAGCAGGCTCGGACAGGGCCACTATGGCTACACCTTC
CASRLGQGHYGYTF
>TRBV19|NA|NA|TRBJ1-2
TGTGCCAGTTCATTCGGCGGGGGTGGGAGTGGCTACACCTTC
CASSFGGGGSGYTF
>TRBV4-1|NA|NA|TRBJ1-1
TGCGCCAGCAGCCCCCCAAGAGGGACTGAAGCTTTCTTT
CASSPPRGTEAFF
>TRBV7-6|NA|NA|TRBJ1-5
TGTGCCAGCAGCTTAGAGTCAGGGGTGTATCAGCCCCAGCATTTT
CASSLESGVYQPQHF
>TRBV4-3|NA|TRBD1|TRBJ1-2
TGCGCCAGCAGCCATCAGGGGGCTGGGGACTATGGCTACACCTTC
CASSHQGAGDYGYTF
>TRBV6-5|NA|NA|TRBJ2-1
TGTGCCAGCAGTTATACAGGGTTTGGCAATGAGCAGTTCTTC
CASSYTGFGNEQFF
>TRBV5-1|NA|TRBD1|TRBJ1-2
TGCGCCAGCAGCTTGCGCCCGGGACAGACATTTGGCTATGGCTACACCTTC
CASSLRPGQTFGYGYTF
>TRBV10-3|NA|TRBD1|TRBJ2-7
TGTGCCTCTCGAGGACAGGTCACTTCCTACGAGCAGTACTTC
CASRGQVTSYEQYF
>TRBV10-3|NA|TRBD1|TRBJ1-5
TGTGCCATCAGTGGACAGGGGGAAATAAATCAGCCCCAGCATTTT
CAISGQGEINQPQHF
>TRBV30|NA|NA|TRBJ1-1
TGTGCCTGGAGTGTCCCCAGGAACACTGAAGCTTTCTTT
CAWSVPRNTEAFF
>TRBV6-2/TRBV6-3|NA|NA|TRBJ1-3
TGTGCCAGCAGTTCAGGCGCTGGAAACACCATATATTTT
CASSSGAGNTIYF
>TRBV7-9|NA|TRBD1|TRBJ1-1
TGTGCCAGCAGCTTGCCGGGACAGGGGGGAACTGAAGCTTTCTTT
CASSLPGQGGTEAFF
>TRBV6-2/TRBV6-3|NA|NA|TRBJ1-1
TGTGCCAGCAGCGATCGTACAGGGTGGAACACTGAAGCTTTCTTT
CASSDRTGWNTEAFF
>TRBV27|NA|TRBD1|TRBJ2-7
TGTGCCAGCAGGTACAGGGGGGAGATTAACTACGAGCAGTACTTC
CASRYRGEINYEQYF
>TRBV19|NA|NA|TRBJ1-1
TGTGCCAGTAGTATCATGGCACAGGGTGTTTCTGAAGCTTTCTTT
CASSIMAQGVSEAFF
>TRBV30|NA|NA|TRBJ1-2
TGTGCCAGGCGGGGGAACTATGGCTACACCTTC
CARRGNYGYTF
>TRBV5-4|NA|TRBD1|TRBJ1-2
TGTGCCAGCAGCTTGGGAGGACAGGGATCCTATGGCTACACCTTC
CASSLGGQGSYGYTF
>TRBV27|once|NA|TRBJ2-3
TGTGCCAGCAGGGGAGCGGGTGCCTCGACAGATACGCAGTATTTT
CASRGAGASTDTQYF
>TRBV7-9|NA|NA|TRBJ2-7
TGTGCCAGCAGCCCCCCTGGGGGGTCCTACGAGCAGTACTTC
CASSPPGGSYEQYF
>TRBV14|NA|NA|TRBJ1-3
TGTGCCAGCAGCCAAGTAGGAGGTGACTCTGGAAACACCATATATTTT
CASSQVGGDSGNTIYF
>TRBV6-5|NA|NA|TRBJ1-3
TGTGCCAGCAGACAGAGCTCTGGAAACACCATATATTTT
CASRQSSGNTIYF
>TRBV27|NA|NA|TRBJ2-7
TGTGCCAGCAGTTTATCCCCCCCCTCGCGCTCCTACGAGCAGTACTTC
CASSLSPPSRSYEQYF
>TRBV27|NA|TRBD1|TRBJ2-7
TGTGCCAGCAGCTCACCAGGACAGGGCCTGAACGAGCAGTACTTC
CASSSPGQGLNEQYF
>TRBV7-3|few|NA|TRBJ1-5
TGTGCCAGCAGCCCGACTAGCGATCAGCCCCAGCATTTT
CASSPTSDQPQHF
>TRBV10-2|once|NA|TRBJ2-1
TGCGCCAGCAGTGAGTCGGGAGTAAACAATGAGCAGTTCTTC
CASSESGVNNEQFF